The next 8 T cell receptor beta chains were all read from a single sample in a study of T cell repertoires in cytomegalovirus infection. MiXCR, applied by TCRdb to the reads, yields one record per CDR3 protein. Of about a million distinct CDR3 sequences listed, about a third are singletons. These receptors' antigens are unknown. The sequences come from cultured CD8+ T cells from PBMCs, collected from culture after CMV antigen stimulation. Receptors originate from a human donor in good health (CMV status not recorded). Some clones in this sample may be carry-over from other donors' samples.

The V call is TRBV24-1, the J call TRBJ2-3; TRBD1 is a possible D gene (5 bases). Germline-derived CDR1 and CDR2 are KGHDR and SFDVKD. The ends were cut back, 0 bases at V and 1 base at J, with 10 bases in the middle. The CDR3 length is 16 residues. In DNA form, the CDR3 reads TGTGCCACCAGTGATTTGGTGGGGCTGGGCACAGATACGCAGTATTTT. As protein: CATSDLVGLGTDTQYF.

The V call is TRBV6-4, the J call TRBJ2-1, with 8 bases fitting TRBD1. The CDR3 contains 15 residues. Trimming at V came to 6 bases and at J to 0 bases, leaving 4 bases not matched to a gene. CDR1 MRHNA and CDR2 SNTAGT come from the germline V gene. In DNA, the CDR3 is TGTGCCAGCAGCGGACAGGGAAGCTCCTACAATGAGCAGTTCTTC. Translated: CASSGQGSSYNEQFF.

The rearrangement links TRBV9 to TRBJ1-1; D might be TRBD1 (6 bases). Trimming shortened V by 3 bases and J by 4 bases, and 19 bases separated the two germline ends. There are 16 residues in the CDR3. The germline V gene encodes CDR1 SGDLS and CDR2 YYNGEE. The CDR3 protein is CASSANREIRGTEAFF. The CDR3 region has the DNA TGTGCCAGCAGCGCAAACAGGGAGATTCGTGGCACTGAAGCTTTCTTT.

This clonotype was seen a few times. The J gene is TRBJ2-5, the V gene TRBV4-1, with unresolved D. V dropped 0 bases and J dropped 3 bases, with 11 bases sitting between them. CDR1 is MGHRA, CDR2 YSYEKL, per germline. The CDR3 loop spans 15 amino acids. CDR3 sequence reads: CASSQEYPDKETQYF. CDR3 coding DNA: TGCGCCAGCAGCCAAGAATATCCGGATAAAGAGACCCAGTACTTC.

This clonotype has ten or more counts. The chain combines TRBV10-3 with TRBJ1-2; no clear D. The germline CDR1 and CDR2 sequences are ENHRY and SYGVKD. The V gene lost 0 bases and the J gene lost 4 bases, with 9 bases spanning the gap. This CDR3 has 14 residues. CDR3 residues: CAISESMGSYGYTF. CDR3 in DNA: TGTGCCATCAGTGAGTCTATGGGGAGCTATGGCTACACCTTC.

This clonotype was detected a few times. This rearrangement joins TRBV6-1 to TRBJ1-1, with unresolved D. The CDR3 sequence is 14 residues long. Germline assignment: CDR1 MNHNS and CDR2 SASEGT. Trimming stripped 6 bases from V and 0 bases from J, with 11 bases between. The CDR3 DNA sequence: TGTGCCAGCAGATCAGACAAACTGAACACTGAAGCTTTCTTT. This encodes CASRSDKLNTEAFF.

CDR3 DNA sequence: TGTGCCAGCAGCCAAGTCCAGCACAATGAGCAGTTCTTC. Protein sequence: CASSQVQHNEQFF. This sequence joins TRBV14 and TRBJ2-1; unclear D gene. Trimming shortened V by 1 base and J by 5 bases, and 6 bases separated the two germline ends. There are 13 residues in the CDR3. Germline values: CDR1 SGHDN, CDR2 FVKESK. The variable domain in full, with the rest retrieved from reference TRBV14 and TRBJ2-1, is EAGVTQFPSHSVIEKGQTVTLRCDPISGHDNLYWYRRVMGKEIKFLLHFVKESKQDESGMPNNRFLAERTGGTYSTLKVQPAELEDSGVYFCASSQVQHNEQFFGPGTRLTVL.

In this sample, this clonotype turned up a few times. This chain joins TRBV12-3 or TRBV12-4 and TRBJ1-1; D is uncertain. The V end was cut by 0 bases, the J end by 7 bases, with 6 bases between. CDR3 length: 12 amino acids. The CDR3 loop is CASSLARIEAFF. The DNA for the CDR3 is TGTGCCAGCAGTTTAGCGAGGATTGAAGCTTTCTTT.